This T cell receptor beta chain was recorded in a study of T cells after yellow fever vaccination. About this clonotype itself: As yet, its antigen is unknown.

Study-level findings and limits: Contaminating bulk clonotypes could be abundant in FACS-sorted repertoires. Clonotypes appearing in both CD4 and CD8 compartments existed, and their share was small. It was a weaker secondary response, yet one that peaked faster, at day 5 versus 15. Post-booster reappearance was seen for most primary-vaccination clones (just over 95% CD4, around 88% CD8).

A single record per CDR3 protein comes from TCRdb applying MiXCR to the 5' RACE reads. The top ten clones hold roughly an eighth of a sample with approximately 550,000 distinct CDR3 sequences, approximately 12% of them seen once. The V end lost 3 bases, the J end lost 7 bases, and 9 bases lay between the germline ends. The CDR3 is made up of 13 amino acids. Germline V gene sequence: CDR1 LGHDT, CDR2 YNNKEL (reference sequence). The source material was PBMCs, sampled on the day of the yellow fever booster vaccination. The chain is built from TRBV3-1 and TRBJ2-2, with a weak D call TRBD2 (6 bases). The clonotype comes from a young man who received the YFV17D yellow fever vaccine. The CDR3 loop reads CASSQVGGGELFF. The CDR3 DNA follows: TGTGCCAGCAGCCAGGTGGGAGGCGGGGAGCTGTTTTTT.